Listed below are T cell receptor beta chains from one sample, sequenced in a study of blood T cell repertoires in COVID-19. Produced via immunoSEQ multiplex PCR; TCRdb's table is partial and in-frame only. The sample has about 79,000 clones; approximately 90% are singletons. The sequenced sample was peripheral blood. The receptor source for this set is a man between 65 and 85 years old with active or convalescent COVID-19. Each CDR3 is given with its conserved first and last residue. D genes are given only for firm matches. Clone size is not always given. Where it is, it says once, few, many or a class for expanded clones.

- 15 TRBJ2-7 - TRBV11-3 TGTGCCAGCAGCCATGGGTCGGACACCCTTTCGCGGCAGTACTTC CASSHGSDTLSRQYF
- 14 TRBJ2-7 - TRBV28 TGTGCCAGCTACGGGGGATTTCCGTTCTACGAGCAGTACTTC CASYGGFPFYEQYF
- 13 TRBJ2-5 - TRBV5-6 TGTGCCAGCAGCTTGCGGTACCAAGAGACCCAGTACTTC CASSLRYQETQYF
TRBD2 15 TRBJ2-3 - TRBV2 TGTGCCAGCAGTAAGGGACTAGCGGGAACAGATACGCAGTATTTT CASSKGLAGTDTQYF
- 14 TRBJ2-5 - TRBV7-9 TGTGCCAGCAGCTTAGGCGGAGGACAAGAGACCCAGTACTTC CASSLGGGQETQYF
- 15 TRBJ1-2 - TRBV4-3 TGCGCCAGCAGCCGAATCCAGGACACCCTCTATGGCTACACCTTC CASSRIQDTLYGYTF
- 12 TRBJ1-6 - TRBV12-3/TRBV12-4 TGTGCCAGCAGTTTATTGGGCTCACCCCTCCACTTT CASSLLGSPLHF
- 16 TRBJ2-1 few TRBV5-1 TGCGCCAGCAATTCTCAGGGACAAGGCTCCTACAATGAGCAGTTCTTC CASNSQGQGSYNEQFF
- 16 TRBJ1-3 - TRBV5-1 TGCGCCAGCAGCGCTGGTGGTCGGTCCTCTGGAAACACCATATATTTT CASSAGGRSSGNTIYF
- 14 TRBJ1-2 - TRBV11-2 TGTGCCAGCAGCTTGGAGGGGACGGCCTATGGCTACACCTTC CASSLEGTAYGYTF
- 13 TRBJ1-1 - TRBV11-2 TGTGCCAGCAGCTTAGATCGACAGTCCCGAGCTTTCTTT CASSLDRQSRAFF
- 14 TRBJ2-2 - TRBV27 TGTGCCAGCAGTTCCCAAAACAGGGCCGGGGAGCTGTTTTTT CASSSQNRAGELFF
- 13 TRBJ2-7 - TRBV11-2 TGTGCCAGCAGCTTCGAGAGCCAGGGCGAGCAGTACTTC CASSFESQGEQYF
TRBD1 17 TRBJ2-3 - TRBV30 TGTGCCTGGAGTGTATCGGGACAGGGAGCTAGCACAGATACGCAGTATTTT CAWSVSGQGASTDTQYF
TRBD2 18 TRBJ2-5 - TRBV19 TGTGCCAGTAGTATGGGGACTAGCGGGATGGTTGGTGTTGAGACCCAGTACTTC CASSMGTSGMVGVETQYF
- 13 TRBJ2-1 - TRBV18 TGTGCCAGCTCACGGGACTCGAACAATGAGCAGTTCTTC CASSRDSNNEQFF
- 14 TRBJ1-6 - TRBV7-8 TGTGCCAGCAGCTTACTCACAGGAGATTCACCCCTCCACTTT CASSLLTGDSPLHF
- 14 TRBJ1-1 - TRBV5-1 TGCGCCAGCAGCTTGCTTACGCAGGAGGGTGAAGCTTTCTTT CASSLLTQEGEAFF
- 14 TRBJ1-2 - TRBV15 TGTGCCACCAGCAGAGATGGACTGGCAGGTGGCTACACCTTC CATSRDGLAGGYTF
- 14 TRBJ1-1 - TRBV18 TGTGCCAGCTCACCATCTCTGGGGCCCACTGAAGCTTTCTTT CASSPSLGPTEAFF
- 11 TRBJ2-3 - TRBV20-1 TGCAGTGCTAGTAGGGGAGATACGCAGTATTTT CSASRGDTQYF
- 14 TRBJ1-1 - TRBV28 TGTGCCAGCAGTTTGAAGACAGGGAACACTGAAGCTTTCTTT CASSLKTGNTEAFF
- 15 TRBJ1-2 - TRBV30 TGTGCCTGGAGACCAGGGAGGGGGGTTAACTATGGCTACACCTTC CAWRPGRGVNYGYTF
- 13 TRBJ2-3 - TRBV6-5 TGTGCCAGCAGCCGGGTCATCTCAGATACGCAGTATTTT CASSRVISDTQYF
- 13 TRBJ2-1 - TRBV27 TGTGCCAGCTCTCGAAGTGAGGGCAGTGAGCAGTTCTTC CASSRSEGSEQFF
TRBD1 17 TRBJ1-2 - TRBV28 TGTGCCAGCAGTTTGTACCTCACAGGGGCGATCGGGTATGGCTACACCTTC CASSLYLTGAIGYGYTF
- 12 TRBJ2-2 - TRBV3-1/TRBV3-2 TGTGCCAGCAGGCCGGTCGTCGGGGAGCTGTTTTTT CASRPVVGELFF
- 15 TRBJ1-1 - TRBV5-1 TGCGCCAGCAGCTTGCTTAACCTTGGGGCCACTGAAGCTTTCTTT CASSLLNLGATEAFF
TRBD1 13 TRBJ1-5 - TRBV6-4 TGTGCCAGCAGTGAATACAGGGGTCAGCCCCAGCATTTT CASSEYRGQPQHF
- 15 TRBJ2-7 - TRBV7-9 TGTGCCAGCAGCTTAAGTTGGTCCCCCCAGGACGAGCAGTACTTC CASSLSWSPQDEQYF
- 15 TRBJ2-7 - TRBV11-1 TGTGCCAGCAGCCCTACAGGGCTAGGGTTCTACGAGCAGTACTTC CASSPTGLGFYEQYF
TRBD2 19 TRBJ2-6 - TRBV11-2 TGTGCCAGCAGCTTAGCGGGGGCTAGCGGGAGTATAGGGGCCAACGTCCTGACTTTC CASSLAGASGSIGANVLTF
TRBD1 16 TRBJ1-5 once TRBV27 TGTGCCAGCAGCCTTACGGGACAGGGAGGCAATCAGCCCCAGCATTTT CASSLTGQGGNQPQHF
- 13 TRBJ1-2 - TRBV28 TGTGCCAGCAACACGGAGGTGGGCCTTGGCTACACCTTC CASNTEVGLGYTF
TRBD1 14 TRBJ1-5 - TRBV19 TGTGCCAGTAGTGGGACAGTTGGGGATCAGCCCCAGCATTTT CASSGTVGDQPQHF
TRBD2 15 TRBJ2-5 - TRBV6-5 TGTGCCAGCAGATCCTTTAGCGGGAGGGCAGGGACCCAGTACTTC CASRSFSGRAGTQYF
TRBD2 14 TRBJ2-2 - TRBV29-1 TGCAGCGTTGCCATCGGGGGGACCACCGGGGAGCTGTTTTTT CSVAIGGTTGELFF
TRBD2 14 TRBJ2-3 - TRBV5-4 TGTGCCAGCAGCCTAGCGGGAGGAGTAGATACGCAGTATTTT CASSLAGGVDTQYF
TRBD1 13 TRBJ1-2 once TRBV28 TGTGCCAGCAGTACGCCGGGACAGGGCGGCTACACCTTC CASSTPGQGGYTF
- 14 TRBJ2-7 - TRBV27 TGTGCCAGCAGTTCACCGGTGCAGGGCAGCGAGCAGTACTTC CASSSPVQGSEQYF
- 13 TRBJ2-5 - TRBV19 TGTGCCAGTAGTATGGTGCAGCAAGAGACCCAGTACTTC CASSMVQQETQYF
- 12 TRBJ2-5 - TRBV11-2 TGTGCCAGCAGCCAGTACCAAGAGACCCAGTACTTC CASSQYQETQYF
- 16 TRBJ1-6 once TRBV7-2 TGTGCCAGCAGCTTGGGGGGGAGCTCCTATAATTCACCCCTCCACTTT CASSLGGSSYNSPLHF
- 17 TRBJ2-5 once TRBV5-1 TGCGCCAGCAGCCCCGGAGTTATGGGTCCGGGGGAAGAGACCCAGTACTTC CASSPGVMGPGEETQYF